This T cell receptor beta chain was obtained from a study of T cell clonotyping in hematopoietic cell transplantation (dated by TCRdb to the early 2020s). For context, the study as a whole: In the study, approximately 140 blood samples were gathered from 35 consecutive transplant recipients and their related donors. Patients were recruited between late 2015 and early 2017 and followed until late 2020 or death.

The time point label on this specimen signifies: 30 days after allo-HCT. Blood from recipients was drawn about 28 days before transplant and again at days 30, 100 and 180 after transplant. Nuclei Lysis Solution was used to extract genomic DNA from fresh or cryopreserved unfractionated peripheral blood mononuclear cells. The trim is 2 bases for V and 5 bases for J, with a gap of 6 bases between the germline ends. CDR1 MNHEY and CDR2 SVGAGI were looked up in the germline V gene. The CDR3 starts with the cysteine, ends with the phenylalanine, and has 12 residues. Only the CDR3 portion is preserved as DNA: 36 bases, with reading frame beginning at the first base. The immunoSEQ assay, a bias-controlled multiplex PCR with V- and J-specific primers, was used to amplify TCR beta CDR3 regions from genomic DNA. In a second PCR step, the CDR3 amplicons were tagged with a proprietary barcode plus Illumina adapter sequences. An Illumina MiSeq instrument was used for sequencing of the CDR3 libraries. Regarding the original processing steps: Export and quality control were performed with immunoSEQ Analyzer 3.0, and downstream analyses were performed with R Bioconductor and Immunarch. Repertoire metrics were calculated using only productive rearrangements within the normalized downsampled data set. In the normalized cohort, clonotypes with more than 5 templates were defined as pathologically expanded. The Inverse Simpson Index served as the measure of repertoire diversity. To capture all clonotypes, CMV-specificity analyses were performed on the non-normalized data set. Drawn from immuneACCESS, this table holds only the in-frame rearrangements with V and J called that TCRdb kept. Clones are partly lost; checked studies trace under half to an unresolved V gene and leave the rest unexplained. That table supplies the V and J calls and clone size; D and trimming were determined from the DNA. The sample records more than 12,000 clones, about 94% of which are singletons. The top ten clones comprise approximately 4.5% of the sample.

General findings and caveats noted by the study authors: Recipient TCR diversity fell after transplant, with pathologically expanded clonotypes rising progressively from day 30 to day 180. Donor and pretransplant recipient Inverse Simpson Index values predicted broader posttransplant TCR repertoire diversity. The sample size was limited and the cells went unsorted, which meant the CD4 and CD8 repertoire contributions could not be told apart. Only a small fraction of recipient repertoires overlapped donor repertoires, with over 95% appearing de novo at the given depth.

Turning to this clone: The specificity of this receptor is unknown. No base-level quality is on record; no much larger clone is a single base apart. Other nucleotide sequences from this sample produce the same CDR3.

Sequencing was performed on PBMCs, taken 30 days after allogeneic stem cell transplant. The sequence derives from a male patient aged 55 to 69 who had an allogeneic stem cell transplant from an unrelated donor, so the T cells may come from the graft donor. Some clones in this sample may be carry-over from other donors' samples. The chain links TRBV6-5 with TRBJ1-1; confidence is insufficient to name the D gene. The DNA sequence reads TGTGCCAGCAGTTACGGTGGGACTGAAGCTTTCTTT. The encoded protein is CASSYGGTEAFF.